This TCR beta chain was recovered during a study of T cells after somatic rescue of genetic block (dated by TCRdb to 2018 to 2020). Background on the whole study: What the study looked at was long-term robustness, specifically in a T-cell system that came about through somatic rescue of a genetic block in T-cell development.

Measured from the cysteine to the phenylalanine, the CDR3 is 15 residues long. The CDR3 DNA has 45 bases and is translated from base 1. Compared with germline, V lacks 4 bases and J lacks 2 bases; bases without a gene match: 3. The germline V gene (reference sequence) provides CDR1 SGHNT and CDR2 YYREEE. The method was the immunoSEQ multiplex PCR assay. TCRdb provides this immuneACCESS table in a form limited to in-frame rearrangements. Some clones are lacking; in checked studies, under half of them reflect an unresolved V gene, and why the rest are absent is not known. The sample contains about 14,000 clones, more than 65% of them found a single time. The ten biggest clones cover approximately 15% of the sample. Note on this clone: What antigen it recognizes has not been identified. No qualities accompany the bases; no much larger clone lies one base away.

The chain couples TRBV5-4 to TRBJ2-7; 13 bases in the middle match TRBD2. Sequenced: peripheral blood mononuclear cells (PBMCs). This receptor was identified in a boy under 18. The sequenced DNA: TGTGCCAGCAGCGACGGACTAGCGGGAGCCTACGAGCAGTACTTC. The resulting protein is CASSDGLAGAYEQYF.